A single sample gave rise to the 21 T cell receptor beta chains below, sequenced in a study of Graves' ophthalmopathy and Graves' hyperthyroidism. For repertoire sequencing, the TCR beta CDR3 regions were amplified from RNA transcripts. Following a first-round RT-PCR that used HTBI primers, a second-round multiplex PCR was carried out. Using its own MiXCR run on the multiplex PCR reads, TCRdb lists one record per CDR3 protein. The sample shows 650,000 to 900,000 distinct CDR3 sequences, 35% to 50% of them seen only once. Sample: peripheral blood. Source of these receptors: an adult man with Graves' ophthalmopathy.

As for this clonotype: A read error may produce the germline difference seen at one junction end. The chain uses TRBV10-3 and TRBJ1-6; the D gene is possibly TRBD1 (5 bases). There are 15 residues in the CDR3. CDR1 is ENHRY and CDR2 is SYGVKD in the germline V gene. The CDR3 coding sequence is TGTGCCAGCAGTTTTGGCGGGACCCATAATTCACCCCTCCACTTT. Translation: CASSFGGTHNSPLHF.

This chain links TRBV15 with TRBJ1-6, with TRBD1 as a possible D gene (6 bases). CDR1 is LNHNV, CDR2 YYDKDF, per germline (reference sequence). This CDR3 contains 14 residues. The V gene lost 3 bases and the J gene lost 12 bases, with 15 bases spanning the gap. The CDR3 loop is CATSSVGTIEPLHF. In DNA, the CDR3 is TGTGCCACCAGCAGCGTAGGGACAATAGAACCCCTCCACTTT.

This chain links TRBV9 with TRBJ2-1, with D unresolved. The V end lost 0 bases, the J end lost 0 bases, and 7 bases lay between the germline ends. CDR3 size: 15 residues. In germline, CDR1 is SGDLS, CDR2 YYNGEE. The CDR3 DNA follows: TGTGCCAGCAGCGTAGTGTACGACTCCTACAATGAGCAGTTCTTC. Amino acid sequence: CASSVVYDSYNEQFF. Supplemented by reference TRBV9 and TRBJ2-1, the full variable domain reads DSGVTQTPKHLITATGQRVTLRCSPRSGDLSVYWYQQSLDQGLQFLIQYYNGEERAKGNILERFSAQQFPDLHSELNLSSLELGDSALYFCASSVVYDSYNEQFFGPGTRLTVL.

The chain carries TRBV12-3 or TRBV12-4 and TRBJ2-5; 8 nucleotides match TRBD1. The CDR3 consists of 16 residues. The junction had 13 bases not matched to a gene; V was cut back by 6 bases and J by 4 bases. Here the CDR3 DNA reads TGTGCCAGCAGCTTCCAGGCTTTACAGGGGGTAGAGACCCAGTACTTC. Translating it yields CASSFQALQGVETQYF.

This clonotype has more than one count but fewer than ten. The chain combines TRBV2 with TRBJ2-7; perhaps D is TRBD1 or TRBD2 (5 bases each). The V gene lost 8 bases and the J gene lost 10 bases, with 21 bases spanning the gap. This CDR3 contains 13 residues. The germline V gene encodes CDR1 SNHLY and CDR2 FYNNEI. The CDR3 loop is CASSPGLEGHQYF. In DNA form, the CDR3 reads TGTGCCAGCTCACCAGGGCTTGAGGGGCACCAGTACTTC.

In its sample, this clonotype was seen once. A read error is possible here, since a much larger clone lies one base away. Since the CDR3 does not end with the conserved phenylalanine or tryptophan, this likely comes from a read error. In DNA form, the CDR3 reads TGTGCCAGCGGTACAGCCAATCAGCCCCAGCATTCT. Protein: CASGTANQPQHS. The genes are TRBV9 and TRBJ1-5, with D unclear. Germline CDR1 and CDR2: SGDLS and YYNGEE. Trimming left V 7 bases short and J 3 bases short, with 8 bases between. The CDR3 has 12 amino acids.

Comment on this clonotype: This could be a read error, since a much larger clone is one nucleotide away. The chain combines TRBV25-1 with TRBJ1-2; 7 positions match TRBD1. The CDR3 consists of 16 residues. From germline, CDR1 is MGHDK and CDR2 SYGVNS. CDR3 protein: CASSLGRLVGTDGYAF. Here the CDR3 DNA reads TGTGCCAGCAGCTTGGGACGCCTGGTTGGGACAGATGGCTACGCCTTC.

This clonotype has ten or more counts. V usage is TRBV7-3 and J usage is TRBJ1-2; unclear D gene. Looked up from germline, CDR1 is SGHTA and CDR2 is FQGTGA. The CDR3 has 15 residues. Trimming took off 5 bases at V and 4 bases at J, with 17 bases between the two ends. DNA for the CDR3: TGTGCCAGCAGCCCCTCTGGGGAGAGCTTCTATGGCTACACCTTC. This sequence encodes CASSPSGESFYGYTF.

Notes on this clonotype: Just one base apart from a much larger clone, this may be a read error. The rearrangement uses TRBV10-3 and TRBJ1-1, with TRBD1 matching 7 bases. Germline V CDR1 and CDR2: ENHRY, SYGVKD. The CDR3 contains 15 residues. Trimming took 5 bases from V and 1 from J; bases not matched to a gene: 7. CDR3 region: CAISRGQDGNTEAFF. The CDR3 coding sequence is TGTGCCATCAGTAGAGGACAGGATGGGAACACTGAAGCTTTCTTT.

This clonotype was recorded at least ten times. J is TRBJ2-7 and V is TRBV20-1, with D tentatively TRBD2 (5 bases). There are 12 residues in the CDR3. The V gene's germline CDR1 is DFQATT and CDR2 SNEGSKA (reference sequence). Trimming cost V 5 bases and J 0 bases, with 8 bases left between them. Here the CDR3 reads CSAATSSYEQYF. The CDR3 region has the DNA TGCAGTGCTGCTACTAGCTCCTACGAGCAGTACTTC.

The CDR3 DNA reads as TGCAGTGCCAGCCGGACAGGGGAGGGCCAGCCCCAGCATTTT. Translated: CSASRTGEGQPQHF. This chain uses TRBV20-1 with TRBJ1-5; TRBD1 matches 9 bases. This CDR3 is built from 14 residues. From germline, CDR1 is DFQATT and CDR2 SNEGSKA (reference sequence). Germline trimming cut 6 bases from V and 7 bases from J; bases unmatched to any gene: 10.

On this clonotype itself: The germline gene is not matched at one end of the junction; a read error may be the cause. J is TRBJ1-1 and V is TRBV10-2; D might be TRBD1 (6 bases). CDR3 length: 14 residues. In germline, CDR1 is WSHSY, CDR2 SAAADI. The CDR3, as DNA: TGCGCCAGCAGTGAGCGGCCAGGGGCCTCTGAATCTTTCTTT. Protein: CASSERPGASESFF.

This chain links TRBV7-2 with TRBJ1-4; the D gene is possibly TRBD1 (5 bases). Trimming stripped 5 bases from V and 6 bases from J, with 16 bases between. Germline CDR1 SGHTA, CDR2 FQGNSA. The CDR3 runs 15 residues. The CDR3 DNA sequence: TGTGCCAGCAGCCCTACTAGGGGCTCCCATGAAAAACTGTTTTTT. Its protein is CASSPTRGSHEKLFF.

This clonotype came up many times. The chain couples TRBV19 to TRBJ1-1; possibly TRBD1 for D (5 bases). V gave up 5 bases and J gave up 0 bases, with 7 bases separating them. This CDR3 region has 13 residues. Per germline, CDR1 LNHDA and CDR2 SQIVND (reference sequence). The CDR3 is CASSGTVNTEAFF. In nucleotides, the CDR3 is TGTGCCAGTAGTGGGACGGTGAACACTGAAGCTTTCTTT.

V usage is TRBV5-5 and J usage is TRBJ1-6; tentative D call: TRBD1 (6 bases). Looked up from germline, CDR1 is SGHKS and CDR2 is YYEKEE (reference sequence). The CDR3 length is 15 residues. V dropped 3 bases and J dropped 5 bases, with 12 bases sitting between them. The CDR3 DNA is TGTGCCAGCAGCTCCCGACAGGAACATAATTCACCCCTCCACTTT. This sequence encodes CASSSRQEHNSPLHF.

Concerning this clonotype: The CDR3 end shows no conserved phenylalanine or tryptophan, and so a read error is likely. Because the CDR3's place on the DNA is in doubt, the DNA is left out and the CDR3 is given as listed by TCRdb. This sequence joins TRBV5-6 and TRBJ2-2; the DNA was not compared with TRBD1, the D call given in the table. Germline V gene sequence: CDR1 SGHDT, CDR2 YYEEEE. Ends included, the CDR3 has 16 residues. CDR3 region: CASSRRTGSNTGERMS.

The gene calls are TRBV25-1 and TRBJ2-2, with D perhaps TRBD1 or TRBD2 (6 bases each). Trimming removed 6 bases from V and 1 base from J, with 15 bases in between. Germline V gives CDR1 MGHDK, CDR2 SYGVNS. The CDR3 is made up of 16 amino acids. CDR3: CASRGGTAQNTGELFF. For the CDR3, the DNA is TGTGCCAGCAGAGGGGGGACTGCGCAGAACACCGGGGAGCTGTTTTTT.

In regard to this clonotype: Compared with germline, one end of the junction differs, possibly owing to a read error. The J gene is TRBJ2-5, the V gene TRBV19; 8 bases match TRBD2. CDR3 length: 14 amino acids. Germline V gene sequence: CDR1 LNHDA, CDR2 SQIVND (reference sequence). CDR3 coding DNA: TGTGCCAGTCGGAGCGGGGGCAGCCAAGATACCCAGTACTTC. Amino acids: CASRSGGSQDTQYF.

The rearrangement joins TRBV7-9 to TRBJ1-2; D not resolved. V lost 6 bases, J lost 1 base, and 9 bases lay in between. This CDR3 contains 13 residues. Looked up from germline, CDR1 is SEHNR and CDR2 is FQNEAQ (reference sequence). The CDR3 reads CASRSADNYGYTF. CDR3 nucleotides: TGTGCCAGCAGGAGTGCGGATAACTATGGCTACACCTTC.

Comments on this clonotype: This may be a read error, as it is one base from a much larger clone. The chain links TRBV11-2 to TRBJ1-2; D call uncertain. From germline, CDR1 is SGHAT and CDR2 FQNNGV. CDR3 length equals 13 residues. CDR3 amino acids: CACSVVQGGGYTF. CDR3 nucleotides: TGTGCCTGCAGCGTAGTACAAGGCGGTGGCTACACCTTC.

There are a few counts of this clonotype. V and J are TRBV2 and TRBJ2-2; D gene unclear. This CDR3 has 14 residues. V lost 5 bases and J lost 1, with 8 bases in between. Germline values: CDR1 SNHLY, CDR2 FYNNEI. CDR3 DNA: TGTGCCAGCAGTATAGGGATGAACACCGGGGAGCTGTTTTTT. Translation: CASSIGMNTGELFF.